This TCR beta chain was observed in a study of blood T cells in healthy people across ages. Sample-barcoded 5' priming and a J-beta primer mix drove a second PCR of roughly 7 to 11 cycles. Each CDR3 protein is one row after TCRdb ran MiXCR on the 5' RACE reads. The table records 800,000 to 1,300,000 distinct CDR3 sequences, 25% of them present only once. This clonotype has more than one count but fewer than ten. These same records also appear under a second study, on T cells of mothers and their children. From that study: A few mothers and their six children, all healthy Caucasians, donated. The shaping of TCR recombination output by thymic selection is similar in related and unrelated pairs. Related pairs of mothers and children showed slightly higher, non-significant overlap versus unrelated pairs.

The specimen sequenced was blood. The receptor comes from a girl between 2 and 10 years old in good health.

The CDR3 protein is CSARTGMNTEAFF. CDR3 DNA sequence: TGCAGTGCACGAACTGGGATGAACACTGAAGCTTTCTTT. V and J are TRBV20-1 and TRBJ1-1; D not certain. V dropped 6 bases and J dropped 0 bases, with 11 bases sitting between them. CDR1 is DFQATT, CDR2 SNEGSKA, per germline (reference sequence). This CDR3 contains 13 residues.